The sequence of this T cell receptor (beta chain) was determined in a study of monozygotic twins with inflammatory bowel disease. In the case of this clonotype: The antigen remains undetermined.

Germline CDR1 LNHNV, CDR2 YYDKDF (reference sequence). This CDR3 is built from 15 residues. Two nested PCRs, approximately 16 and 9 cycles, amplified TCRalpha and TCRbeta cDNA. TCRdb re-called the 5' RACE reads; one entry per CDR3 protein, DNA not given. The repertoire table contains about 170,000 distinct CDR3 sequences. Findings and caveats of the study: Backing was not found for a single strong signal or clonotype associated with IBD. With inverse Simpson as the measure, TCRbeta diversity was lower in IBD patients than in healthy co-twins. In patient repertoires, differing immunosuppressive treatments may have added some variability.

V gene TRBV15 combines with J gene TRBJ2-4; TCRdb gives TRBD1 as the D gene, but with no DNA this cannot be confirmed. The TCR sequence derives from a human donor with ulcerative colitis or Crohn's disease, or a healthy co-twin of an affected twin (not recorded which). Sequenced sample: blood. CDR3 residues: CATSIDRGAVDIQYF.